The entry below describes one T cell receptor (beta chain). The antigen is not known. The source of the sample is a study of response to subunit inactivated influenza vaccine. Notes on the study in general: The authors offered the suggestion that each seasonal influenza vaccination recruits few new T cells.

Trimming shortened V by 0 bases and J by 6 bases, and 7 bases separated the two germline ends. The germline gives CDR1 SGDLS, CDR2 YYNGEE. The CDR3 length is 13 residues. MiXCR was run by TCRdb on the RT-PCR reads, yielding one entry per CDR3 protein. The table has around 520,000 distinct CDR3 sequences, around 25% seen once; the top ten hold approximately 2%. The receptor was isolated from a man aged 45 to 65 who received an inactivated influenza vaccine. Material: CD4+ T cells sorted from PBMCs, obtained roughly 5 days after vaccination. The chain is built from TRBV9 and TRBJ2-1, with D uncertain. CDR3 bases: TGTGCCAGCAGCGTAGCGTCCAGCAATGAGCAGTTCTTC. Translating gives CASSVASSNEQFF.